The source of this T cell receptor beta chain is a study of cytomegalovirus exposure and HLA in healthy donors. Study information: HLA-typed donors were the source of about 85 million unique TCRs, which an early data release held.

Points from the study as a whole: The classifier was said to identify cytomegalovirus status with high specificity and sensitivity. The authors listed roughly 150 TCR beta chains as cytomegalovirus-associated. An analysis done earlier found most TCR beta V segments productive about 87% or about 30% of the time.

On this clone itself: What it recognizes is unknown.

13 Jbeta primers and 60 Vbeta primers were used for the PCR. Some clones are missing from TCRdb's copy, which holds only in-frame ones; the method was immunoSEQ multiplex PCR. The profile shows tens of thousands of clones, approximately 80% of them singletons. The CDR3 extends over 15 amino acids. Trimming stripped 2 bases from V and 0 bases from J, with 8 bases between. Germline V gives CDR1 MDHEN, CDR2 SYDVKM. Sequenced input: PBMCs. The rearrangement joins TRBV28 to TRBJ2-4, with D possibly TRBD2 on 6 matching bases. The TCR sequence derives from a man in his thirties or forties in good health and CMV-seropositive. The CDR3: CASSLGGTAKNIQYF. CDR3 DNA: TGTGCCAGCAGTTTAGGAGGGACAGCCAAAAACATTCAGTACTTC.